This entry lists 14 T cell receptor beta chains sequenced from one sample in a study of beta chain features in type 1 diabetes. Overall study results and limits: Shortening that was moderate but significant affected the TCRB CDR3s of Type 1 diabetes patients in all four CD4+ subsets.

Reverse transcription of all isolated RNA meant that expressed TCRB transcripts were sequenced. Measured with immunoSEQ multiplex PCR; TCRdb has only the in-frame clones, and not every one. The profile shows about 260,000 clones, just over 20% of them singletons. For these TCRs, the target antigens are not known. What was sequenced was naive CD4+ T cells from blood. All receptors come from a woman in her 40s with type 1 diabetes.

This sequence joins TRBV15 and TRBJ2-1; TRBD2 aligns across 14 bases. This CDR3 is built from 14 residues. Looked up from germline, CDR1 is LNHNV and CDR2 is YYDKDF (reference sequence). Trimming cost V 5 bases and J 10 bases; bases outside gene matches: 4. The CDR3 protein is CATSGGLAGGEQFF. The CDR3 nucleotides read TGTGCCACCAGCGGTGGACTAGCGGGAGGAGAGCAGTTCTTC.

This chain uses TRBV10-3 with TRBJ1-1, with D perhaps TRBD1 (5 bases). CDR1 and CDR2 (germline): ENHRY, SYGVKD. This CDR3 has 15 amino acids. The germline V and J ends were trimmed by 4 bases and 1 base, with 13 bases remaining between them. CDR3 DNA sequence: TGTGCCATCAGTGTAGGGGCGCCGTCGAACACTGAAGCTTTCTTT. Its translation: CAISVGAPSNTEAFF.

The chain carries TRBV28 and TRBJ1-5, with D maybe TRBD1 (5 bases). V dropped 8 bases and J dropped 1 base, with 12 bases sitting between them. Germline V CDR1 and CDR2: MDHEN, SYDVKM. The CDR3 spans 14 residues. The CDR3 DNA follows: TGTGCCAGCGGAGGGGCAGCAAGCAATCAGCCCCAGCATTTT. Protein: CASGGAASNQPQHF.

The V call is TRBV7-2, the J call TRBJ2-5, with D maybe TRBD2 (5 bases). There are 15 residues in the CDR3. The V and J ends lost 1 base and 3 bases respectively, with 12 bases between them. Germline values: CDR1 SGHTA, CDR2 FQGNSA. DNA of the CDR3: TGTGCCAGCAGCTTAGTGGCTAGCACCGAAGAGACCCAGTACTTC. Encoded protein: CASSLVASTEETQYF.

This clone showed up just a few times. The chain's CDR3 is CSVVSSTNEKLFF. Written as DNA, the CDR3 is TGCAGCGTTGTCAGTTCAACTAATGAAAAACTGTTTTTT. The chain couples TRBV29-1 to TRBJ1-4, with D unresolved. Trimming cost V 4 bases and J 0 bases, with 6 bases left between them. Germline V lookup: CDR1 SQVTM, CDR2 ANQGSEA. The CDR3 has 13 amino acids.

This chain links TRBV7-8 with TRBJ1-6; no definite D call. The V gene's germline CDR1 is SGHVS and CDR2 FQNEAQ. This CDR3 comprises 17 residues. Trimming took 5 bases from V and 10 from J, leaving 24 bases between them. The CDR3 DNA reads TGTGCCAGCAGCCTGCTGGATTTGGGGAGATTGGGATCACCCCTCCACTTT. Amino acid sequence: CASSLLDLGRLGSPLHF.

The V and J genes are TRBV30 and TRBJ1-5; D unclear. Trimming pared 2 bases from V and 3 bases from J, leaving 8 bases between. The CDR3 sequence is 13 residues long. Germline loops: CDR1 GTSNPN, CDR2 SVGIG (reference sequence). Here the CDR3 DNA reads TGTGCCTGGAGTCCCCCCATCAATCAGCCCCAGCATTTT. Translated, it gives CAWSPPINQPQHF.

This chain connects TRBV4-2 to TRBJ1-4, with unresolved D. Deletions cut 4 bases from V and 0 bases from J, with 12 bases between. Germline lookup yields CDR1 LGHNA and CDR2 YNFKEQ. This CDR3 is 16 amino acids long. The CDR3 DNA follows: TGTGCCAGCAGCCCGGACTCTCAAGCAACTAATGAAAAACTGTTTTTT. Protein product: CASSPDSQATNEKLFF.

The V gene is TRBV28, the J gene TRBJ1-1; a weak D match, TRBD1 (5 bases). CDR3 length equals 14 residues. Germline lookup yields CDR1 MDHEN and CDR2 SYDVKM. Trimming removed 7 bases at V and 1 base at J, with 13 bases between. The CDR3 coding sequence is TGTGCCAGCACTAGGGGTCCAGCGAACACTGAAGCTTTCTTT. It codes for CASTRGPANTEAFF.

This chain links TRBV6-5 with TRBJ2-3, with D possibly being TRBD1 (6 bases). Germline-derived CDR1 and CDR2 are MNHEY and SVGAGI. V was shortened by 7 bases and J by 4 bases, with 12 bases between the two germline ends. The CDR3 covers 13 residues. CDR3: CASTTGPADTQYF. CDR3 nucleotide sequence: TGTGCCAGCACGACAGGACCGGCAGATACGCAGTATTTT.

This clone was counted between two and nine times. The rearrangement joins TRBV30 to TRBJ1-2; tentative D call: TRBD1 (5 bases). V lost 0 bases and J lost 4, with 9 bases in between. The germline gives CDR1 GTSNPN, CDR2 SVGIG (reference sequence). The CDR3 consists of 13 residues. The CDR3 coding sequence is TGTGCCTGGAGTGTTCAGGGACTCTATGGCTACACCTTC. Its protein product is CAWSVQGLYGYTF.

This clone was seen more than once but under ten times. This rearrangement joins TRBV7-6 to TRBJ2-5, with D hard to call. CDR1 and CDR2 (germline): SGHVS, FNYEAQ. This CDR3 is 15 amino acids long. V was shortened by 5 bases and J by 2 bases, with 15 bases between the two germline ends. This CDR3 reads CASSLGLGGQETQYF. The DNA of the CDR3 is TGTGCCAGCAGCCTTGGTCTCGGTGGTCAAGAGACCCAGTACTTC.

This clone showed up just a few times. This sequence joins TRBV9 and TRBJ2-1, with TRBD1 matching over 7 bases. The CDR3 extends over 16 amino acids. Germline trimming cut 1 base from V and 2 bases from J; bases unmatched to any gene: 6. CDR1 and CDR2 (germline): SGDLS, YYNGEE. CDR3 nucleotides: TGTGCCAGCAGCGTACTGAGTACAGGGGCCTACAATGAGCAGTTCTTC. Translation: CASSVLSTGAYNEQFF.

The J gene is TRBJ1-5, the V gene TRBV18; TRBD1 matches 11 bases. The germline CDR1 and CDR2 sequences are KGHSH and LQKENI. The CDR3 totals 17 residues. The J segment lost 6 bases and the V segment lost 3 bases, leaving 10 bases of the junction unmatched. The chain's CDR3 is CASSPPLYGQGAQPQHF. The CDR3 DNA reads as TGTGCCAGCTCACCGCCGCTTTATGGACAGGGGGCTCAGCCCCAGCATTTT.